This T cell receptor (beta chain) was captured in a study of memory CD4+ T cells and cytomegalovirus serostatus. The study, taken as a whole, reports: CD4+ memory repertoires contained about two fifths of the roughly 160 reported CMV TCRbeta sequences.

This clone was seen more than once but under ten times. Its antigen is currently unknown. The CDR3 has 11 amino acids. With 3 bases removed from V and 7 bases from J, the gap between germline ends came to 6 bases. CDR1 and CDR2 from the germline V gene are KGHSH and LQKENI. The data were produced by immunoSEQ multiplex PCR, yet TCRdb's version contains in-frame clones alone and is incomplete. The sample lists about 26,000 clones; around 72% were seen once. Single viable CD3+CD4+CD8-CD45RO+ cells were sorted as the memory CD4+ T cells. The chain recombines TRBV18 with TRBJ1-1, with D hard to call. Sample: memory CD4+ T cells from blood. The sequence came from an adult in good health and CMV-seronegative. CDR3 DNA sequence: TGTGCCAGCTCACCGTTAAATGAAGCTTTCTTT. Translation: CASSPLNEAFF. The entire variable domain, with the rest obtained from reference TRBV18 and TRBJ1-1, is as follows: NAGVMQNPRHLVRRRGQEARLRCSPMKGHSHVYWYRQLPEEGLKFMVYLQKENIIDESGMPKERFSAEFPKEGPSILRIQQVVRGDSAAYFCASSPLNEAFFGQGTRLTVV.